The 29 T cell receptor beta chains reported below all come from one sample, sequenced in a study of T cell clones after liver transplantation. The protocol was immunoSEQ multiplex PCR, while the TCRdb copy is restricted to in-frame clones and leaves out a portion. The sample consists of some 120,000 clones, 90% of them appearing once. The source was CD4+ T cells from blood, collected 12 months after liver transplant. The source of these receptors is a human patient who received a liver transplant. The graft donor may be the source of some T cells.

The chain's CDR3 is CASSPPAFNYGYTF. The CDR3 nucleotides read TGTGCCAGCTCACCACCGGCCTTCAACTATGGCTACACCTTC. V gene TRBV18 combines with J gene TRBJ1-2; D gene unclear. The CDR3 runs to 14 residues. The V end was cut by 0 bases, the J end by 2 bases, with 7 bases between. The germline V gene encodes CDR1 KGHSH and CDR2 LQKENI.

V gene TRBV18 combines with J gene TRBJ1-5; no clear D. Trimming removed 0 bases from V and 1 base from J, with 1 base in between. The CDR3 sequence is 13 residues long. Germline CDR1 KGHSH, CDR2 LQKENI. The CDR3 here is CASSPPSNQPQHF. CDR3 DNA: TGTGCCAGCTCACCACCGAGCAATCAGCCCCAGCATTTT.

This chain joins TRBV6-5 and TRBJ1-1; D remains ambiguous. Germline V gene lookup returns CDR1 MNHEY and CDR2 SVGAGI. The CDR3 covers 13 residues. V was pared by 6 bases and J by 4 bases, with 12 bases between. CDR3 sequence (DNA): TGTGCCAGCAGCTCGGTGGGAGGCACTGAAGCTTTCTTT. Translating it yields CASSSVGGTEAFF.

This chain connects TRBV2 to TRBJ1-1; perhaps TRBD1 as D (6 bases). Looked up from germline, CDR1 is SNHLY and CDR2 is FYNNEI. The CDR3 covers 14 residues. Trimming shortened V by 7 bases and J by 1 base, and 13 bases separated the two germline ends. Here the CDR3 reads CASMGARGNTEAFF. The CDR3 coding sequence is TGTGCCAGCATGGGGGCCAGGGGGAACACTGAAGCTTTCTTT.

The V call is TRBV5-1, the J call TRBJ1-1, with unresolved D. Germline V lookup: CDR1 SGHRS, CDR2 YFSETQ. The CDR3 is 14 amino acids. V was shortened by 6 bases and J by 5 bases, with 17 bases between the two germline ends. Here the CDR3 DNA reads TGCGCCAGCACCCCTATACCGTCGGGTACTGAAGCTTTCTTT. Translating it yields CASTPIPSGTEAFF.

This rearrangement joins TRBV4-2 to TRBJ1-3; 9 nucleotides agree with TRBD1. Germline V gene sequence: CDR1 LGHNA, CDR2 YNFKEQ. CDR3 size: 17 residues. The trim removed 0 bases at V and 4 bases at J, leaving 7 bases unmatched. CDR3 region: CASSQDRIQGAGNTIYF. CDR3 sequence (DNA): TGTGCCAGCAGCCAAGATAGGATACAGGGGGCAGGAAACACCATATATTTT.

The chain uses TRBV18 and TRBJ1-5, with D possibly matching TRBD1 (6 bases). CDR1 is KGHSH, CDR2 LQKENI, per germline. With 3 bases removed from V and 7 bases from J, the gap between germline ends came to 10 bases. This CDR3 spans 13 amino acids. DNA of the CDR3: TGTGCCAGCTCACCCGACAGGCAACAGCCCCAGCATTTT. It specifies CASSPDRQQPQHF. Using reference TRBV18 and TRBJ1-5 for the parts outside the CDR3, the full variable domain is NAGVMQNPRHLVRRRGQEARLRCSPMKGHSHVYWYRQLPEEGLKFMVYLQKENIIDESGMPKERFSAEFPKEGPSILRIQQVVRGDSAAYFCASSPDRQQPQHFGDGTRLSIL.

The chain couples TRBV30 to TRBJ2-1; maybe TRBD2 (5 bases). Germline-derived CDR1 and CDR2 are GTSNPN and SVGIG (reference sequence). CDR3 size: 13 residues. Trimming pared 4 bases from V and 8 bases from J, leaving 15 bases between. The CDR3 region is CAWTGRGRDEQFF. The CDR3 DNA reads TGTGCCTGGACGGGAAGAGGTCGGGATGAGCAGTTCTTC. Filled out from reference TRBV30 and TRBJ2-1, the complete variable domain reads SQTIHQWPATLVQPVGSPLSLECTVEGTSNPNLYWYRQAAGRGLQLLFYSVGIGQISSEVPQNLSASRPQDRQFILSSKKLLLSDSGFYLCAWTGRGRDEQFFGPGTRLTVL.

DNA for the CDR3: TGTGCCACCTTAGAGTGGACAGGGCAGGCCGGGGAGCTGTTTTTT. This gives the protein CATLEWTGQAGELFF. V usage is TRBV5-6 and J usage is TRBJ2-2; TRBD1 matches 8 bases. V lost 9 bases and J lost 6; bases outside the gene matches: 13. The CDR3 contains 15 residues. Germline V lookup: CDR1 SGHDT, CDR2 YYEEEE. The full variable domain, rest sourced from reference TRBV5-6 and TRBJ2-2, is DAGVTQSPTHLIKTRGQQVTLRCSPKSGHDTVSWYQQALGQGPQFIFQYYEEEERQRGNFPDRFSGHQFPNYSSELNVNALLLGDSALYLCATLEWTGQAGELFFGEGSRLTVL.

V usage is TRBV6-5 and J usage is TRBJ2-7, with D uncertain. Trimming shortened V by 8 bases and J by 1 base, and 15 bases separated the two germline ends. Germline CDR1 is MNHEY and CDR2 is SVGAGI. The CDR3 contains 14 residues. The CDR3 sequence: CASSPPGASYEQYF. In DNA, the CDR3 is TGTGCCAGCTCCCCCCCGGGTGCATCCTACGAGCAGTACTTC.

The J gene is TRBJ1-2, the V gene TRBV28; TRBD1 matches at 7 bases. After removal of 6 bases from V and 8 bases from J, the junction contained 15 bases not matched to a gene. There are 15 residues in the CDR3. CDR1 and CDR2 from the germline V gene are MDHEN and SYDVKM. This CDR3 reads CASSQPRTGEGGYTF. CDR3 DNA: TGTGCCAGCAGCCAACCCCGTACAGGGGAAGGGGGCTACACCTTC.

The chain couples TRBV5-6 to TRBJ1-2; the match to TRBD1 covers 8 bases. The CDR3 is made up of 14 amino acids. The germline V gene has CDR1 SGHDT and CDR2 YYEEEE. The junction had 3 bases not matched to a gene; V was cut back by 1 base and J by 4 bases. CDR3 sequence (DNA): TGTGCCAGCAGCTTGACTGGACAGGGCTATGGCTACACCTTC. Translated, it gives CASSLTGQGYGYTF.

This chain links TRBV2 with TRBJ2-1; 12 nucleotides line up with TRBD2. In germline, CDR1 is SNHLY, CDR2 FYNNEI. This CDR3 is 17 amino acids long. Trimming removed 6 bases from V and 6 bases from J; junction bases left unmatched: 12. CDR3 sequence (DNA): TGTGCCAGCAGCGTACCTCTAGCGGGAGGGCCTAGCAATGAGCAGTTCTTC. Its translation: CASSVPLAGGPSNEQFF.

The chain has TRBV28 and TRBJ2-5; TRBD1 matches 8 bases. Germline CDR1 MDHEN, CDR2 SYDVKM. The CDR3 consists of 15 residues. Unmatched junction bases numbered 4, after V lost 1 base and J lost 3 bases. CDR3 protein: CASSLYGQGEETQYF. CDR3 in DNA: TGTGCCAGCAGTTTATACGGACAGGGTGAAGAGACCCAGTACTTC.

V is TRBV7-8 and J is TRBJ2-1; 9 nucleotides match TRBD2. The CDR3 has 16 amino acids. With V trimmed by 1 base and J by 2 bases, 3 bases remained unmatched. In germline, CDR1 is SGHVS, CDR2 FQNEAQ. CDR3 DNA sequence: TGTGCCAGCAGCTTAGTTGGCGGGAGGGCCTACAATGAGCAGTTCTTC. This encodes CASSLVGGRAYNEQFF.

The chain couples TRBV5-1 to TRBJ2-3; 9 positions match TRBD1. Germline V CDR1 and CDR2: SGHRS, YFSETQ. Unmatched junction bases numbered 6, after V lost 4 bases and J lost 3 bases. This CDR3 contains 15 residues. The CDR3 region is CASSPSTGGTDTQYF. Here the CDR3 DNA reads TGCGCCAGCAGCCCCTCGACAGGGGGGACAGATACGCAGTATTTT.

CDR3 sequence reads: CASSFLPNEQFF. Here the CDR3 DNA reads TGTGCCAGCAGCTTCCTTCCCAATGAGCAGTTCTTC. This chain links TRBV5-4 with TRBJ2-1; D is ambiguous. CDR1 and CDR2 from the germline V gene are SGHNT and YYREEE (reference sequence). Trimming removed 2 bases at V and 6 bases at J, with 6 bases between. The CDR3 sequence is 12 residues long.

The rearrangement joins TRBV2 to TRBJ1-2, with TRBD1 matching 7 bases. The junction had 12 bases not matched to a gene; V was cut back by 6 bases and J by 5 bases. The CDR3 totals 15 residues. CDR1 is SNHLY and CDR2 is FYNNEI in the germline V gene. Here the CDR3 reads CASRDPTGVDYGYTF. In nucleotides, the CDR3 is TGTGCCAGCAGGGACCCTACAGGGGTTGATTATGGCTACACCTTC.

The V call is TRBV6-6, the J call TRBJ1-3; D call uncertain. CDR3 length: 14 amino acids. Trimming took off 5 bases at V and 0 bases at J, with 8 bases between the two ends. CDR1 is MNHNY and CDR2 is SVGAGI in the germline V gene (reference sequence). CDR3 DNA: TGTGCCAGCAGTGCCGTTAACTCTGGAAACACCATATATTTT. Its translation is CASSAVNSGNTIYF.

The chain uses TRBV13 and TRBJ2-7; 11 bases are shared with TRBD2. This CDR3 comprises 14 residues. Germline CDR1 and CDR2: PRHDT and FYEKMQ (reference sequence). Germline trimming cut 7 bases from V and 4 bases from J; bases unmatched to any gene: 6. In DNA form, the CDR3 reads TGTGCCAGCAAGACTAGCGGGGCACCTTACGAGCAGTACTTC. Translation gives CASKTSGAPYEQYF. The whole variable domain, filled in from reference TRBV13 and TRBJ2-7, reads AAGVIQSPRHLIKEKRETATLKCYPIPRHDTVYWYQQGPGQDPQFLISFYEKMQSDKGSIPDRFSAQQFSDYHSELNMSSLELGDSALYFCASKTSGAPYEQYFGPGTRLTVT.

The chain couples TRBV7-2 to TRBJ1-5; D perhaps matches TRBD1 (5 bases). The V end lost 5 bases, the J end lost 2 bases, and 10 bases lay between the germline ends. The CDR3 consists of 14 residues. Germline V gene lookup returns CDR1 SGHTA and CDR2 FQGNSA. CDR3 in amino acids: CASSPGEGNQPQHF. As DNA, the CDR3 is TGTGCCAGCAGCCCGGGGGAGGGCAATCAGCCCCAGCATTTT.

The table lists this clone with a few counts. The rearrangement links TRBV7-2 to TRBJ1-3; TRBD1 might be the D (5 bases). Germline lookup yields CDR1 SGHTA and CDR2 FQGNSA. The V end lost 1 base, the J end lost 1 base, and 17 bases lay between the germline ends. This CDR3 has 18 residues. The CDR3 is CASSLGFGGAKSGNTIYF. Written as DNA, the CDR3 is TGTGCCAGCAGCTTAGGGTTTGGTGGGGCCAAATCTGGAAACACCATATATTTT.

This clone was seen once. The chain carries TRBV12-2 and TRBJ2-7; the DNA was not compared with TRBD2, the D call given in the table. TRBV12-2 counts as a pseudogene. CDR3 size: 20 residues. CDR3 region: CASRLAFPVGFRELPYEQYF. DNA of the CDR3: TGTGCAAGTCGCTTAGCTTTTCCCGTAGGTTTCCGGGAGCTACCCTACGAGCAGTACTTC.

The rearrangement joins TRBV9 to TRBJ1-3; unclear D gene. Trimming stripped 1 base from V and 1 base from J, with 9 bases between. The CDR3 has 15 residues. Germline assignment: CDR1 SGDLS and CDR2 YYNGEE. The CDR3 nucleotides read TGTGCCAGCAGCGTAAGGCTAGGATCTGGAAACACCATATATTTT. This codes for CASSVRLGSGNTIYF.

The CDR3 region has the DNA TGTGCCAGCAGGGACAGGGACAATCAGCCCCAGCATTTT. It encodes CASRDRDNQPQHF. The chain uses TRBV2 and TRBJ1-5, with TRBD1 matching over 8 bases. The germline V gene encodes CDR1 SNHLY and CDR2 FYNNEI. CDR3 length: 13 amino acids. Trimming took 6 bases from V and 3 from J; bases not matched to a gene: 1.

The chain is built from TRBV5-1 and TRBJ1-1; D might be TRBD1 (6 bases). Germline CDR1 and CDR2: SGHRS and YFSETQ. CDR3 length: 14 residues. Trimming pared 3 bases from V and 0 bases from J, leaving 9 bases between. The CDR3 spells CASSYRALNTEAFF. The CDR3, as DNA: TGCGCCAGCAGCTACAGGGCACTGAACACTGAAGCTTTCTTT.

The V call is TRBV28, the J call TRBJ2-7; D gene uncertain. Trimming removed 2 bases at V and 2 bases at J, with 4 bases between. CDR3 length: 12 amino acids. Germline CDR1 is MDHEN and CDR2 is SYDVKM. CDR3: CASSLKAYEQYF. The CDR3 coding sequence is TGTGCCAGCAGTTTAAAAGCCTACGAGCAGTACTTC.

This chain links TRBV5-4 with TRBJ2-1; D is ambiguous. The germline gives CDR1 SGHNT, CDR2 YYREEE (reference sequence). With 2 bases removed from V and 0 bases from J, the gap between germline ends came to 12 bases. The CDR3 has 16 residues. For the CDR3, the DNA is TGTGCCAGCAGCTTAAGTCGGGCTAGCTCCTACAATGAGCAGTTCTTC. Translation: CASSLSRASSYNEQFF.

The rearrangement links TRBV10-3 to TRBJ1-1; no definite D call. V was trimmed by 0 bases and J by 13 bases, leaving 18 bases between them. The CDR3 has 14 residues. Germline values: CDR1 ENHRY, CDR2 SYGVKD. CDR3 protein: CAISESTVGLFGFF. The CDR3 DNA sequence: TGTGCCATCAGTGAGTCGACGGTCGGCCTATTTGGTTTCTTT.